These 21 T cell receptor beta chains share one sample of origin, sequenced in a study of blood T cell repertoires in COVID-19. The protocol was immunoSEQ multiplex PCR, while the TCRdb copy is restricted to in-frame clones and leaves out a portion. The sample has 350,000 to 450,000 clones, more than 75% seen once. The sample consisted of peripheral blood. The receptor set was obtained from a human donor in a cohort sampled during active COVID-19.

The chain uses TRBV30 and TRBJ2-3; TRBD2 might be the D (5 bases). V gave up 2 bases and J gave up 7 bases, with 13 bases separating them. Per the germline V gene, CDR1 is GTSNPN and CDR2 is SVGIG (reference sequence). The CDR3 spans 13 residues. In nucleotides, the CDR3 is TGTGCCTGGAGTAACCGCCGGGAAAATACGCAGTATTTT. It translates to CAWSNRRENTQYF.

The DNA for the CDR3 is TGTGCCAGCAGCCCGGGGACTTCTGAAAAACTGTTTTTT. This sequence encodes CASSPGTSEKLFF. The J gene is TRBJ1-4, the V gene TRBV28; D is perhaps TRBD1 (5 bases). Trimming shortened V by 6 bases and J by 7 bases, and 12 bases separated the two germline ends. CDR3 size: 13 residues. Germline V gives CDR1 MDHEN, CDR2 SYDVKM.

V gene TRBV20-1 combines with J gene TRBJ2-1; D is undetermined. Germline assignment: CDR1 DFQATT and CDR2 SNEGSKA (reference sequence). The CDR3 covers 11 residues. V lost 3 bases to trimming and J lost 5 bases, with 5 bases between them. The CDR3 loop is CSASDNNEQFF. CDR3 nucleotides: TGCAGTGCTAGTGATAACAATGAGCAGTTCTTC.

The rearrangement joins TRBV5-6 to TRBJ2-7, with D possibly TRBD1 on 5 matching bases. In germline, CDR1 is SGHDT, CDR2 YYEEEE. The CDR3 has 15 amino acids. V was shortened by 2 bases and J by 0 bases, with 12 bases between the two germline ends. The CDR3 DNA follows: TGTGCCAGCAGCTTAAGTGGTGACAGCTCCTACGAGCAGTACTTC. Amino acids: CASSLSGDSSYEQYF. Combining the CDR3 with reference TRBV5-6 and TRBJ2-7 gives the whole variable domain DAGVTQSPTHLIKTRGQQVTLRCSPKSGHDTVSWYQQALGQGPQFIFQYYEEEERQRGNFPDRFSGHQFPNYSSELNVNALLLGDSALYLCASSLSGDSSYEQYFGPGTRLTVT.

In DNA, the CDR3 is TGTGCCAGCAGCTTAGATCCGGGACTAGGAAACATTCAGTACTTC. Protein sequence: CASSLDPGLGNIQYF. The chain carries TRBV11-2 and TRBJ2-4; 8 bases are shared with TRBD2. CDR1 SGHAT and CDR2 FQNNGV come from the germline V gene. V was clipped by 0 bases and J by 6 bases; unmatched bases: 4. This CDR3 spans 15 amino acids.

V is TRBV6-1 and J is TRBJ1-6; the D gene is possibly TRBD1 (5 bases). Trimming took off 5 bases at V and 9 bases at J, with 20 bases between the two ends. Germline assignment: CDR1 MNHNS and CDR2 SASEGT. The CDR3 runs 16 residues. CDR3 protein: CASSKDSLLLISPLHF. As DNA, the CDR3 is TGTGCCAGCAGTAAAGACAGCCTCCTCCTAATTTCACCCCTCCACTTT.

This clone has just a few counts. The chain combines TRBV3-1 (or the pseudogene TRBV3-2) with TRBJ1-4; no reliable D call. CDR3 size: 16 residues. Germline CDR1 LGHDT, CDR2 YNNKEL (reference sequence). The V end lost 0 bases, the J end lost 0 bases, and 8 bases lay between the germline ends. Here the CDR3 DNA reads TGTGCCAGCAGCCAAGAATCGAGGGCAACTAATGAAAAACTGTTTTTT. Translation: CASSQESRATNEKLFF.

The genes are TRBV30 and TRBJ1-1; no firm D call. V gave up 6 bases and J gave up 5 bases, with 16 bases separating them. The CDR3 runs to 13 residues. The germline CDR1 and CDR2 sequences are GTSNPN and SVGIG (reference sequence). CDR3 sequence reads: CACQMSGGTEAFF. CDR3 in DNA: TGTGCCTGTCAAATGTCGGGTGGGACTGAAGCTTTCTTT.

This chain joins TRBV2 and TRBJ2-5; D might be TRBD1 (6 bases). Germline loops: CDR1 SNHLY, CDR2 FYNNEI. Trimming shortened V by 6 bases and J by 6 bases, and 17 bases separated the two germline ends. This CDR3 region has 14 residues. The CDR3 DNA sequence: TGTGCCAGCAGACCACAGGGTCGCAAGAAGACCCAGTACTTC. It is translated as CASRPQGRKKTQYF.

The chain is built from TRBV30 and TRBJ2-3; 8 nucleotides align to TRBD1. V lost 2 bases to trimming and J lost 1 base; unmatched junction nucleotides: 14. The germline V gene has CDR1 GTSNPN and CDR2 SVGIG (reference sequence). This CDR3 is built from 18 residues. The CDR3 is CAWSTTTQGVKGTDTQYF. CDR3 in DNA: TGTGCCTGGAGTACAACGACACAGGGGGTCAAGGGCACAGATACGCAGTATTTT.

V and J are TRBV30 and TRBJ1-1; 9 bases match TRBD1. V shed 2 bases, J shed 4 bases, and the junction held 2 bases outside the gene matches. From germline, CDR1 is GTSNPN and CDR2 SVGIG (reference sequence). The CDR3 consists of 13 residues. The CDR3 spells CAWSLQGATEAFF. The DNA of the CDR3 is TGTGCCTGGAGTCTACAGGGGGCCACTGAAGCTTTCTTT. The variable domain in full, completed from reference TRBV30 and TRBJ1-1, reads SQTIHQWPATLVQPVGSPLSLECTVEGTSNPNLYWYRQAAGRGLQLLFYSVGIGQISSEVPQNLSASRPQDRQFILSSKKLLLSDSGFYLCAWSLQGATEAFFGQGTRLTVV.

The genes are TRBV3-1 (or the pseudogene TRBV3-2) and TRBJ2-1; 10 nucleotides match TRBD2. With 1 base clipped from V and 10 bases from J, the junction kept 13 bases outside the gene matches. The CDR3 is 17 amino acids. CDR1 is LGHDT, CDR2 YNNKEL, per germline (reference sequence). The CDR3 DNA is TGTGCCAGCAGCCAAGCCCCCCCTAGCGGGAGAGGTATAGAGCAGTTCTTC. Translated: CASSQAPPSGRGIEQFF.

This chain connects TRBV30 to TRBJ2-5; a possible D gene is TRBD1 (7 bases). Trimming took off 0 bases at V and 2 bases at J, with 16 bases between the two ends. The CDR3 has 16 amino acids. Germline V gene data show CDR1 as GTSNPN and CDR2 as SVGIG (reference sequence). CDR3 nucleotide sequence: TGTGCCTGGAGTGTACTCCGGGCAGGGGGGCAAGAGACCCAGTACTTC. Translation gives CAWSVLRAGGQETQYF.

The rearrangement uses TRBV5-1 and TRBJ1-4, with 10 nucleotides matching TRBD1. Looked up from germline, CDR1 is SGHRS and CDR2 is YFSETQ. V lost 0 bases and J lost 5; bases outside the gene matches: 7. The CDR3 runs 17 residues. Here the CDR3 DNA reads TGCGCCAGCAGCTTGGGGGCCGTGGGACAGGGGAATGAAAAACTGTTTTTT. It translates to CASSLGAVGQGNEKLFF.

This clone occurred once. The chain uses TRBV3-1 (or the pseudogene TRBV3-2) and TRBJ1-3; D not resolved. The V gene's germline CDR1 is LGHDT and CDR2 YNNKEL (reference sequence). V lost 0 bases, J lost 0 bases, and 6 bases lay in between. CDR3 length: 15 amino acids. CDR3 DNA sequence: TGTGCCAGCAGCCAAGACGTTTTCTCTGGAAACACCATATATTTT. Translating it yields CASSQDVFSGNTIYF.

This clone was found once. The chain is built from TRBV5-1 and TRBJ2-5; 9 bases are a match to TRBD1. The V and J ends lost 3 bases and 4 bases, in that order; junction bases with no gene match: 4. The CDR3 covers 14 residues. Germline V CDR1 and CDR2: SGHRS, YFSETQ. Here the CDR3 reads CASSSGQGLETQYF. For the CDR3, the DNA is TGCGCCAGCAGCTCCGGACAGGGGTTAGAGACCCAGTACTTC. The full variable domain, with the rest looked up from reference TRBV5-1 and TRBJ2-5, is KAGVTQTPRYLIKTRGQQVTLSCSPISGHRSVSWYQQTPGQGLQFLFEYFSETQRNKGNFPGRFSGRQFSNSRSEMNVSTLELGDSALYLCASSSGQGLETQYFGPGTRLLVL.

As concerns this clone: In the same sample, other DNA sequences code for this CDR3. The rearrangement uses TRBV3-1 (or the pseudogene TRBV3-2) and TRBJ2-7; D is possibly TRBD1 (6 bases). This CDR3 is built from 14 residues. The V gene lost 1 base and the J gene lost 1 base, with 8 bases spanning the gap. CDR1 is LGHDT and CDR2 is YNNKEL in the germline V gene (reference sequence). CDR3 DNA sequence: TGTGCCAGCAGCCAAGGGACAGCGTCCTACGAGCAGTACTTC. Protein product: CASSQGTASYEQYF.

The chain has TRBV6-5 and TRBJ1-1; tentative D call: TRBD1 (6 bases). CDR3 length equals 11 residues. V was pared by 6 bases and J by 10 bases, with 12 bases between. Germline values: CDR1 MNHEY, CDR2 SVGAGI. The CDR3 DNA reads as TGTGCCAGCAGCCCAGGGGTGGGAGCTTTCTTT. Translating it yields CASSPGVGAFF.

The chain has TRBV7-2 and TRBJ1-1; maybe TRBD1 (5 bases). Trimming removed 5 bases at V and 3 bases at J, with 16 bases between. CDR3 length equals 15 residues. CDR1 and CDR2 from the germline V gene are SGHTA and FQGNSA. The DNA of the CDR3 is TGTGCCAGCAGCCCTGAATCCACGGGGGACACTGAAGCTTTCTTT. Translating gives CASSPESTGDTEAFF.

This clone was counted between two and nine times. The V gene is TRBV7-2, the J gene TRBJ1-2, with D uncertain. The CDR3 loop spans 14 amino acids. Trimming removed 4 bases from V and 5 bases from J, with 14 bases in between. Germline assignment: CDR1 SGHTA and CDR2 FQGNSA. In nucleotides, the CDR3 is TGTGCCAGCAGCTCCCCATATTCTACGTATGGCTACACCTTC. Translation gives CASSSPYSTYGYTF.

CDR3 loop: CASSRTFGEQYF. The CDR3 DNA follows: TGTGCCAGCAGCCGTACTTTCGGGGAGCAGTACTTC. This chain uses TRBV28 with TRBJ2-7, with D uncertain. The V end was cut by 6 bases, the J end by 7 bases, with 13 bases between. The CDR3 length is 12 residues. CDR1 is MDHEN and CDR2 is SYDVKM in the germline V gene. The full variable domain, in which reference TRBV28 and TRBJ2-7 provide the parts outside the CDR3, is DVKVTQSSRYLVKRTGEKVFLECVQDMDHENMFWYRQDPGLGLRLIYFSYDVKMKEKGDIPEGYSVSREKKERFSLILESASTNQTSMYLCASSRTFGEQYFGPGTRLTVT.